This is a list of T cell receptor beta chains from one sample in a study of shared clonotypes between healthy human individuals. The protocol was immunoSEQ multiplex PCR, while the TCRdb copy is restricted to in-frame clones and leaves out a portion. The sample includes some 2,100,000 clones, approximately 96% of them seen just once. The specimen sequenced was naive CD4+ T cells sorted from blood. Receptors originate from a young man in good health. Each CDR3 is given with its conserved first and last residue. Each record gives: J gene, clone size, D gene, CDR3 length, V gene, CDR3 DNA, CDR3 protein. The D gene is left open where the match is weak. Expanded clones get a size class; other rows say once, few or many, or leave the size out.

TRBJ2-3	once	NA	14	TRBV5-1	TGCGCCAGCAGCTTGGAGGGAATTACAGATACGCAGTATTTT	CASSLEGITDTQYF
TRBJ2-7	once	NA	14	TRBV5-1	TGCGCCAGCAGCTCGACAGTGCGAGAGGACGAGCAGTACTTC	CASSSTVREDEQYF
TRBJ1-5	NA	TRBD1	15	TRBV30	TGTGCCTGGAGTGTTGTGACAGGGGGCAATCAGCCCCAGCATTTT	CAWSVVTGGNQPQHF
TRBJ2-2	once	TRBD1	16	TRBV5-5	TGTGCCAGCAGCGGGGCCGGGACAGGGAACACCGGGGAGCTGTTTTTT	CASSGAGTGNTGELFF
TRBJ2-3	NA	NA	16	TRBV11-2	TGTGCCAGCAGCTTAGGGGGTGGCGGAGCAACAGATACGCAGTATTTT	CASSLGGGGATDTQYF
TRBJ2-3	NA	TRBD2	15	TRBV6-1	TGTGCCAGCAGTGGCGGACTAGGTTACACAGATACGCAGTATTTT	CASSGGLGYTDTQYF
TRBJ2-7	NA	NA	11	TRBV6-5	TGTGCCAGCAGTTTAGGTGGTGAGCAGTACTTC	CASSLGGEQYF
TRBJ2-1	NA	NA	16	TRBV5-4	TGTGCCAGCAGCATAGGTCCCGGGCTACAGGTGAATGAGCAGTTCTTC	CASSIGPGLQVNEQFF
TRBJ1-1	NA	TRBD1	13	TRBV30	TGTGCCTGGAGTGTAACCCCACAGGGGGAAGCTTTCTTT	CAWSVTPQGEAFF
TRBJ2-7	NA	TRBD2	14	TRBV6-5	TGTGCCAGCAGCTCACCGGGACTAACTGGCGAGCAGTACTTC	CASSSPGLTGEQYF
TRBJ2-2	NA	NA	16	TRBV18	TGTGCCAGCTCACCACGGAACAGGGCTGACACCGGGGAGCTGTTTTTT	CASSPRNRADTGELFF
TRBJ1-5	NA	NA	15	TRBV6-6	TGTGCCAGCAGTTACTCAGGGGGTGGCAATCAGCCCCAGCATTTT	CASSYSGGGNQPQHF
TRBJ2-7	NA	TRBD2	20	TRBV28	TGTGCCAGCAGTTCCTCCGGGGTGGAGCGGGGGGGCCTAGGTCGCCACGAGCAGTACTTC	CASSSSGVERGGLGRHEQYF
TRBJ1-2	NA	NA	14	TRBV7-9	TGTGCCAGCAGCTTAAGCGACGGACCCTATGGCTACACCTTC	CASSLSDGPYGYTF
TRBJ2-1	NA	TRBD2	16	TRBV7-2	TGTGCCAGCAGCTTACGACTAGCGGGGGGGCGTGATGAGCAGTTCTTC	CASSLRLAGGRDEQFF
TRBJ2-7	NA	NA	15	TRBV10-3	TGTGCCATCAGTGAGTCTGAAGTAGGGGCCTACGAGCAGTACTTC	CAISESEVGAYEQYF
TRBJ2-2	NA	NA	14	TRBV5-1	TGCGCCAGCAGCATCGGACAGAACACCGGGGAGCTGTTTTTT	CASSIGQNTGELFF